These 25 T cell receptor beta chains were all obtained from the same sample, sequenced in a study of shared clonotypes between healthy human individuals. It was CD45RO-negative cells, positively selected for CCR7, that made up naive CD8 cells, with terminally differentiated effector memory CD45RA+ cells excluded. Some clones are missing from TCRdb's copy, which holds only in-frame ones; the method was immunoSEQ multiplex PCR. The data show 800,000 or so clones, about 96% seen once. Sample: naive CD8+ T cells sorted from blood. The receptors come from a man aged 25 to 45 in good health.

This chain joins TRBV29-1 and TRBJ2-7; 7 bases fit TRBD2. The germline CDR1 and CDR2 sequences are SQVTM and ANQGSEA. The CDR3 covers 13 residues. Unmatched junction bases numbered 5, after V lost 5 bases and J lost 1 base. The CDR3 is CSVPAGRSYEQYF. The CDR3 DNA reads as TGCAGCGTTCCAGCGGGACGGTCCTACGAGCAGTACTTC.

A remark on this clone: In the same sample, other DNA sequences code for this CDR3. This chain uses TRBV9 with TRBJ2-2; no clear D gene. Germline V gene lookup returns CDR1 SGDLS and CDR2 YYNGEE. The germline V and J ends were trimmed by 2 bases and 4 bases, with 6 bases remaining between them. The length of the CDR3 is 13 residues. CDR3 coding DNA: TGTGCCAGCAGCGTCTGGGGCACCGGGGAGCTGTTTTTT. This codes for CASSVWGTGELFF. The full variable domain, completed using reference TRBV9 and TRBJ2-2, is DSGVTQTPKHLITATGQRVTLRCSPRSGDLSVYWYQQSLDQGLQFLIQYYNGEERAKGNILERFSAQQFPDLHSELNLSSLELGDSALYFCASSVWGTGELFFGEGSRLTVL.

This rearrangement joins TRBV7-9 to TRBJ2-2, with D possibly being TRBD1 (5 bases). The V end lost 3 bases, the J end lost 7 bases, and 6 bases lay between the germline ends. The CDR3 has 12 amino acids. The germline CDR1 and CDR2 sequences are SEHNR and FQNEAQ (reference sequence). The chain's CDR3 is CASSFDSGELFF. The DNA for the CDR3 is TGTGCCAGCAGCTTCGACAGCGGGGAGCTGTTTTTT.

This clone was seen only once. The V gene is TRBV18, the J gene TRBJ2-7; 9 bases are shared with TRBD1. Trimming cost V 3 bases and J 5 bases; bases outside gene matches: 8. From germline, CDR1 is KGHSH and CDR2 LQKENI. The CDR3 extends over 15 amino acids. CDR3 sequence reads: CASSPSRDRDHEQYF. The CDR3 DNA follows: TGTGCCAGCTCACCTTCCCGGGACAGGGACCACGAGCAGTACTTC. The complete variable domain, with remaining parts taken from reference TRBV18 and TRBJ2-7, reads NAGVMQNPRHLVRRRGQEARLRCSPMKGHSHVYWYRQLPEEGLKFMVYLQKENIIDESGMPKERFSAEFPKEGPSILRIQQVVRGDSAAYFCASSPSRDRDHEQYFGPGTRLTVT.

A remark on this clone: Different DNA sequences within this sample yield the same CDR3. The rearrangement joins TRBV29-1 to TRBJ2-7; D is ambiguous. Germline CDR1 is SQVTM and CDR2 is ANQGSEA. Trimming stripped 6 bases from V and 0 bases from J, with 6 bases between. The CDR3 is made up of 11 amino acids. CDR3 amino acids: CSVRASYEQYF. CDR3 coding DNA: TGCAGCGTACGGGCCTCCTACGAGCAGTACTTC.

The gene calls are TRBV10-2 and TRBJ2-1, with TRBD1 matching over 8 bases. Germline V gene lookup returns CDR1 WSHSY and CDR2 SAAADI. The trim removed 2 bases at V and 4 bases at J, leaving 7 bases unmatched. The CDR3 loop spans 16 amino acids. For the CDR3, the DNA is TGCGCCAGCAGTGAGCAGGGGGCACACTTTTACAATGAGCAGTTCTTC. It specifies CASSEQGAHFYNEQFF.

The V call is TRBV7-6, the J call TRBJ2-7, with 7 bases aligning to TRBD2. This CDR3 has 13 residues. Germline V gene sequence: CDR1 SGHVS, CDR2 FNYEAQ. The ends lost 1 base at V and 5 bases at J; junction bases unmatched: 2. This CDR3 is CASSLGGGNEQYF. The CDR3 DNA reads as TGTGCCAGCAGCTTAGGGGGAGGGAACGAGCAGTACTTC. The full variable domain, in which reference TRBV7-6 and TRBJ2-7 provide the parts outside the CDR3, is GAGVSQSPRYKVTKRGQDVALRCDPISGHVSLYWYRQALGQGPEFLTYFNYEAQQDKSGLPNDRFSAERPEGSISTLTIQRTEQRDSAMYRCASSLGGGNEQYFGPGTRLTVT.

V usage is TRBV5-4 and J usage is TRBJ2-2; 10 nucleotides line up with TRBD1. CDR3 length: 16 residues. Germline lookup yields CDR1 SGHNT and CDR2 YYREEE (reference sequence). After removal of 2 bases from V and 5 bases from J, the junction contained 6 bases not matched to a gene. As DNA, the CDR3 is TGTGCCAGCAGCTTCTGGGGGACAGGGGCGACCGGGGAGCTGTTTTTT. Protein product: CASSFWGTGATGELFF.

The V call is TRBV4-3, the J call TRBJ1-4; no reliable D call. V lost 2 bases, J lost 0 bases, and 16 bases lay in between. Germline CDR1 reads LGHNA; CDR2 reads YSLEER. CDR3 size: 18 residues. CDR3 sequence reads: CASSQSHYGLTTNEKLFF. CDR3 bases: TGCGCCAGCAGCCAAAGTCATTACGGACTAACAACTAATGAAAAACTGTTTTTT.

The genes are TRBV14 and TRBJ2-7; weak D call: TRBD2 (6 bases). Trimming removed 5 bases from V and 0 bases from J, with 20 bases in between. The CDR3 is 17 residues long. Germline V gene lookup returns CDR1 SGHDN and CDR2 FVKESK. The CDR3 DNA follows: TGTGCCAGCAGCTGGGTGACCGGGACTGGGATCTCCTACGAGCAGTACTTC. Translating gives CASSWVTGTGISYEQYF.

The CDR3: CASSFGTGFYEQYF. CDR3 DNA sequence: TGTGCCAGCAGCTTCGGGACAGGGTTCTACGAGCAGTACTTC. The V and J genes are TRBV5-4 and TRBJ2-7; 9 bases fit TRBD1. The germline V gene encodes CDR1 SGHNT and CDR2 YYREEE (reference sequence). The V gene end was trimmed by 2 bases and the J gene end by 3 bases; junction bases not matched to a gene: 3. The CDR3 is 14 amino acids. Full variable domain (outside the CDR3, taken from reference TRBV5-4 and TRBJ2-7): ETGVTQSPTHLIKTRGQQVTLRCSSQSGHNTVSWYQQALGQGPQFIFQYYREEENGRGNFPPRFSGLQFPNYSSELNVNALELDDSALYLCASSFGTGFYEQYFGPGTRLTVT.

The gene calls are TRBV5-4 and TRBJ1-3; 7 bases are a match to TRBD1. This CDR3 spans 14 amino acids. Germline CDR1 and CDR2: SGHNT and YYREEE (reference sequence). J lost 4 bases, V lost 4 bases, and 5 bases had no gene match. CDR3 sequence (DNA): TGTGCCAGCAGCCATACAGGGGACGGAAACACCATATATTTT. Its translation: CASSHTGDGNTIYF. The whole variable domain, remainder taken from reference TRBV5-4 and TRBJ1-3, is ETGVTQSPTHLIKTRGQQVTLRCSSQSGHNTVSWYQQALGQGPQFIFQYYREEENGRGNFPPRFSGLQFPNYSSELNVNALELDDSALYLCASSHTGDGNTIYFGEGSWLTVV.

This chain links TRBV10-3 with TRBJ1-5; D is possibly TRBD1 (5 bases). This CDR3 region has 17 residues. Germline V CDR1 and CDR2: ENHRY, SYGVKD. V was shortened by 7 bases and J by 9 bases, with 28 bases between the two germline ends. CDR3 sequence: CAINLLDSGCFQVPQHF. In DNA, the CDR3 is TGTGCCATCAATTTATTAGACAGCGGATGTTTTCAGGTGCCCCAGCATTTT.

The J gene is TRBJ2-7, the V gene TRBV28; a possible D gene is TRBD1 (5 bases). Germline V gene lookup returns CDR1 MDHEN and CDR2 SYDVKM. The V and J ends lost 2 bases and 5 bases respectively, with 13 bases between them. The CDR3 covers 14 residues. CDR3 bases: TGTGCCAGCAGTTTACCAATCGGACAAGACGAGCAGTACTTC. Translating it yields CASSLPIGQDEQYF.

The rearrangement uses TRBV4-1 and TRBJ2-7; D is unresolved. The germline V gene encodes CDR1 MGHRA and CDR2 YSYEKL. Trimming stripped 0 bases from V and 2 bases from J, with 5 bases between. This CDR3 contains 13 residues. The CDR3 protein is CASSQELTYEQYF. CDR3 nucleotide sequence: TGCGCCAGCAGCCAAGAGTTGACCTACGAGCAGTACTTC.

A remark on this clone: This CDR3 is also generated by other DNA sequences in the sample. The chain recombines TRBV27 with TRBJ2-7, with 9 positions matching TRBD2. V shed 2 bases and J 2 bases; nucleotides not matched to a gene: 1. From germline, CDR1 is MNHEY and CDR2 SMNVEV (reference sequence). This CDR3 has 14 residues. The chain's CDR3 is CASSLAGGPYEQYF. CDR3 sequence (DNA): TGTGCCAGCAGTTTAGCGGGAGGGCCCTACGAGCAGTACTTC.

The chain recombines TRBV6-1 with TRBJ2-3; 7 nucleotides agree with TRBD2. This CDR3 region has 16 residues. The V gene's germline CDR1 is MNHNS and CDR2 SASEGT. With 4 bases clipped from V and 0 bases from J, the junction kept 7 bases outside the gene matches. The CDR3 nucleotides read TGTGCCAGCAGTGCCGCTAGCGGCCTTAGCACAGATACGCAGTATTTT. Translating it yields CASSAASGLSTDTQYF.

V and J are TRBV9 and TRBJ2-1; 9 positions agree with TRBD2. The CDR3 loop spans 14 amino acids. V shed 0 bases, J shed 8 bases, and the junction held 3 bases outside the gene matches. CDR1 SGDLS and CDR2 YYNGEE come from the germline V gene. The CDR3 region is CASSVGTSEYEQFF. The CDR3 DNA reads as TGTGCCAGCAGCGTAGGGACTAGCGAGTATGAGCAGTTCTTC.

This clone came up once. This chain connects TRBV11-2 to TRBJ2-3, with D perhaps TRBD1 or TRBD2 (5 bases each). The germline gives CDR1 SGHAT, CDR2 FQNNGV. CDR3 length: 19 amino acids. Trimming left V 0 bases short and J 2 bases short, with 21 bases between. This CDR3 reads CASSLDRLGERGNTDTQYF. The CDR3 DNA reads as TGTGCCAGCAGCTTAGATCGGTTAGGGGAACGGGGTAACACAGATACGCAGTATTTT.

The CDR3 DNA reads as TGCGCCAGCAGCGGGGAATTTGGGCTAGCGGCCTACGAGCAGTACTTC. It translates to CASSGEFGLAAYEQYF. This rearrangement joins TRBV5-1 to TRBJ2-7; 7 bases map to TRBD2. Trimming took 4 bases from V and 2 from J; bases not matched to a gene: 12. This CDR3 has 16 residues. Germline CDR1 reads SGHRS; CDR2 reads YFSETQ. The variable domain in full, with the rest retrieved from reference TRBV5-1 and TRBJ2-7, is KAGVTQTPRYLIKTRGQQVTLSCSPISGHRSVSWYQQTPGQGLQFLFEYFSETQRNKGNFPGRFSGRQFSNSRSEMNVSTLELGDSALYLCASSGEFGLAAYEQYFGPGTRLTVT.

The chain couples TRBV15 to TRBJ1-5; D is undetermined. The CDR3 contains 13 residues. Between the trimmed V and J ends, which lost 6 bases and 1 base, there was a span of 7 bases. The V gene's germline CDR1 is LNHNV and CDR2 YYDKDF (reference sequence). This CDR3 reads CATRDGSNQPQHF. In nucleotides, the CDR3 is TGTGCCACCAGGGACGGGAGCAATCAGCCCCAGCATTTT.

This sequence joins TRBV6-4 and TRBJ2-2, with D possibly TRBD2 on 6 matching bases. CDR1 and CDR2 from the germline V gene are MRHNA and SNTAGT. V lost 3 bases to trimming and J lost 5 bases, with 13 bases between them. CDR3 length: 15 residues. The CDR3 here is CASSEEGSGTGELFF. CDR3 DNA sequence: TGTGCCAGCAGTGAGGAGGGCTCGGGAACCGGGGAGCTGTTTTTT.

The V and J genes are TRBV4-1 and TRBJ2-3; D ambiguous. CDR3 length: 16 amino acids. Germline V CDR1 and CDR2: MGHRA, YSYEKL. V lost 2 bases and J 5 bases, leaving 17 bases between the germline ends. The CDR3 DNA follows: TGCGCCAGCAGCCAACAAGGGTTAACGGGTGGAGATACGCAGTATTTT. Translating gives CASSQQGLTGGDTQYF.

The gene calls are TRBV11-2 and TRBJ2-1; D not resolved. The germline V gene has CDR1 SGHAT and CDR2 FQNNGV. The CDR3 length is 12 residues. Trimming removed 1 base at V and 9 bases at J, with 7 bases between. CDR3 in amino acids: CASSLALGEQFF. DNA of the CDR3: TGTGCCAGCAGCTTAGCCCTCGGTGAGCAGTTCTTC.

This rearrangement joins TRBV27 to TRBJ2-7, with TRBD2 identical over 8 bases. Germline-derived CDR1 and CDR2 are MNHEY and SMNVEV (reference sequence). V dropped 6 bases and J dropped 3; count of bases not matched to a gene: 13. CDR3 length equals 16 residues. The CDR3 coding sequence is TGTGCCAGCAGCCTTGGTGTACGGGAGGGCCTCTACGAGCAGTACTTC. Translation gives CASSLGVREGLYEQYF.